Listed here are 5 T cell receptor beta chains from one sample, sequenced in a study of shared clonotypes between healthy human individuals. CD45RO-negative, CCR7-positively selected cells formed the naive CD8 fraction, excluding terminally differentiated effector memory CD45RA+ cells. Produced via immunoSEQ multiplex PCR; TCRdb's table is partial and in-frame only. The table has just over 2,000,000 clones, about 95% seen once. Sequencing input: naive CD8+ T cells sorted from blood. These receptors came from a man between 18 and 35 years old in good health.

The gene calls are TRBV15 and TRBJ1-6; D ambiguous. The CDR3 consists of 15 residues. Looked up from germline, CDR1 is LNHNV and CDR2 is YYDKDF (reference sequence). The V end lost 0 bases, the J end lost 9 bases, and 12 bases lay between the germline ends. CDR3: CATSRDAGSLSPLHF. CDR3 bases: TGTGCCACCAGCAGAGATGCGGGGTCGCTTTCACCCCTCCACTTT. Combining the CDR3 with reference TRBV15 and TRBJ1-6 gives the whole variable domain DAMVIQNPRYQVTQFGKPVTLSCSQTLNHNVMYWYQQKSSQAPKLLFHYYDKDFNNEADTPDNFQSRRPNTSFCFLDIRSPGLGDTAMYLCATSRDAGSLSPLHFGNGTRLTVT.

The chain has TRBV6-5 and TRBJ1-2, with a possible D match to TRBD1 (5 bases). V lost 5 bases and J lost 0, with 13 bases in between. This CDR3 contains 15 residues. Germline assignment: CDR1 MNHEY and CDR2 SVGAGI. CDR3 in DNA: TGTGCCAGCAGTCCCACGGGGGAGACTAACTATGGCTACACCTTC. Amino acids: CASSPTGETNYGYTF.

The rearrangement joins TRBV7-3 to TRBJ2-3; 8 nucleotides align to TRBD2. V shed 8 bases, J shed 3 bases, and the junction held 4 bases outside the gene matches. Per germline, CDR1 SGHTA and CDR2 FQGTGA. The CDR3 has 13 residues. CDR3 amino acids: CASAGGGTDTQYF. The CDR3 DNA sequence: TGTGCCAGCGCGGGGGGTGGTACAGATACGCAGTATTTT. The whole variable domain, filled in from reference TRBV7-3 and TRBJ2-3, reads GAGVSQTPSNKVTEKGKYVELRCDPISGHTALYWYRQSLGQGPEFLIYFQGTGAADDSGLPNDRFFAVRPEGSVSTLKIQRTERGDSAVYLCASAGGGTDTQYFGPGTRLTVL.

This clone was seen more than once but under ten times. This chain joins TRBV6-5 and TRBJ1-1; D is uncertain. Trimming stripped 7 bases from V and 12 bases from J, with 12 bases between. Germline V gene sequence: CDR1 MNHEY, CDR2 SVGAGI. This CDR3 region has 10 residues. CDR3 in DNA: TGTGCCAGCAACCATGAGGTCCCTTTCTTT. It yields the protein CASNHEVPFF.

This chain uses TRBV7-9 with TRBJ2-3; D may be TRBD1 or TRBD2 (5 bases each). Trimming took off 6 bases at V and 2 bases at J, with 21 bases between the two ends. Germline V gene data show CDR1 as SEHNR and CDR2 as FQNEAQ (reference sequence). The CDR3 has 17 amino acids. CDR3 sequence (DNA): TGTGCCAGCAGGCAAGGGCTAGCCGGGACCTTCACAGATACGCAGTATTTT. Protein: CASRQGLAGTFTDTQYF.